This is a list of T cell receptor beta chains from one sample in a study of shared clonotypes between healthy human individuals. Profiled with immunoSEQ multiplex PCR; TCRdb holds only in-frame clones, not every one. Here the sample spans some 2,100,000 clones, more than 90% being singletons. The sequenced sample was naive CD4+ T cells sorted from blood. Receptors originate from a man in his late teens or twenties in good health. CDR3s include the opening cysteine and the closing phenylalanine or tryptophan. A D gene is named only where the DNA matches it firmly. Clone sizes are given selectively: once, few, many, or a class where the clone is expanded.

J gene	V gene	D gene	clone size	CDR3 DNA	CDR3 protein
TRBJ1-3	TRBV19	NA	NA	TGTGCCAGTAGTCCAAATGCGCCAGGTGGTGGAAACACCATATATTTT	CASSPNAPGGGNTIYF
TRBJ1-6	TRBV11-1	TRBD1	NA	TGTGCCAGCAGCTCCTGGACAGGGAAAGATTCACCCCTCCACTTT	CASSSWTGKDSPLHF
TRBJ2-3	TRBV19	TRBD2	NA	TGTGCCAGTAGTATGAGAGCGGGAGGACTGGTAGATACGCAGTATTTT	CASSMRAGGLVDTQYF
TRBJ1-1	TRBV6-1	NA	once	TGTGCCAGCACCAGATACGTGGGCCTGAACACTGAAGCTTTCTTT	CASTRYVGLNTEAFF
TRBJ2-5	TRBV5-1	TRBD2	NA	TGCGCCAGCAGCCCGGGCGGGGGGTTGGTTGAGACCCAGTACTTC	CASSPGGGLVETQYF
TRBJ2-3	TRBV5-1	TRBD2	NA	TGCGCCAGCAGCGCACCAAAGCGGGATGCGGATACGCAGTATTTT	CASSAPKRDADTQYF
TRBJ1-6	TRBV30	NA	few	TGTGCCTGGCAGGAGAATTCACCCCTCCACTTT	CAWQENSPLHF
TRBJ1-3	TRBV5-6	NA	NA	TGTGCCAGCAGCTTGGGGCCGACCTCTGGAAACACCATATATTTT	CASSLGPTSGNTIYF
TRBJ2-7	TRBV7-9	NA	NA	TGTGCCAGCAGCGGGGCGACACAGGGTCTCTACGAGCAGTACTTC	CASSGATQGLYEQYF
TRBJ2-7	TRBV15	NA	NA	TGTGCCACCAGCAGAGATCCTACAGCTTCCTACGAGCAGTACTTC	CATSRDPTASYEQYF
TRBJ1-4	TRBV10-1	NA	NA	TGCGCCAGCAGTGAGTCTCTTGCAACTAATGAAAAACTGTTTTTT	CASSESLATNEKLFF
TRBJ2-1	TRBV6-1	NA	NA	TGTGCCAGCAGTGACTCCTACAATGAGCAGTTCTTC	CASSDSYNEQFF
TRBJ1-6	TRBV27	NA	NA	TGTGCCAGCAGTTTACTTCAGGGGAGGGCACCCCTCCACTTT	CASSLLQGRAPLHF
TRBJ1-1	TRBV4-1	NA	NA	TGCGCCAGCAGCCAAGTACTCGCCGGGACCAACACTGAAGCTTTCTTT	CASSQVLAGTNTEAFF
TRBJ1-4	TRBV7-6	NA	NA	TGTGCCAGCACCCAGGGACCTGGTGAAAAACTGTTTTTT	CASTQGPGEKLFF
TRBJ2-4	TRBV19	NA	once	TGTGCCAGTAGTATTTCTAGATCTAACATTCAGTACTTC	CASSISRSNIQYF
TRBJ2-4	TRBV6-6	TRBD1	NA	TGTGCCAGCAGCCGACAGGGGGCCAAAAACATTCAGTACTTC	CASSRQGAKNIQYF
TRBJ1-2	TRBV4-1	NA	NA	TGCGCCAGCAGCCCCCCAAAACGGAACTATGGCTACACCTTC	CASSPPKRNYGYTF
TRBJ1-6	TRBV4-2	NA	NA	TGTGCCAGCAGCCAAGATCAGGCGTATAATTCACCCCTCCACTTT	CASSQDQAYNSPLHF
TRBJ2-1	TRBV5-4	TRBD1	NA	TGTGCCAGCGCAGGGGGCGGCTCCAATGAGCAGTTCTTC	CASAGGGSNEQFF
TRBJ2-1	TRBV5-1	TRBD2	NA	TGCGCCAGCAGCTCCGCGAGCGGGAGGATCTATGAGCAGTTCTTC	CASSSASGRIYEQFF
TRBJ2-7	TRBV7-8	NA	NA	TGTGCCAGCAGCTTTCGTACGGGCCCCACCGGGACCTACGAGCAGTACTTC	CASSFRTGPTGTYEQYF
TRBJ2-1	TRBV5-6	NA	NA	TGTGCCAGCAGCTTCCAGGACCGATACAATGAGCAGTTCTTC	CASSFQDRYNEQFF
TRBJ1-5	TRBV10-3	TRBD1	few	TGTGCCATCAGTGGCGGGACAGGGGATCAGCCCCAGCATTTT	CAISGGTGDQPQHF
TRBJ1-1	TRBV7-2	NA	NA	TGTGCCAGCAGCTTCCAGGGAGGTGGTAACACTGAAGCTTTCTTT	CASSFQGGGNTEAFF
TRBJ1-2	TRBV27	NA	NA	TGTGCCAGCAGCCGATCGGGGGGCGCTGGCTACACCTTC	CASSRSGGAGYTF
TRBJ1-4	TRBV10-3	NA	NA	TGTGCCATCTCCAGACAGGCTAATGAAAAACTGTTTTTT	CAISRQANEKLFF
TRBJ1-5	TRBV7-9	NA	NA	TGTGCCAGCACATTGGGAGAGGGCAATCAGCCCCAGCATTTT	CASTLGEGNQPQHF
TRBJ2-1	TRBV19	TRBD2	NA	TGTGCCAGTAGTTCGAACGGAGCGGGAGAAGCCTACAATGAGCAGTTCTTC	CASSSNGAGEAYNEQFF
TRBJ2-5	TRBV30	NA	NA	TGTGCCTGGAGTGTAGGGGGTTTGGAGACCCAGTACTTC	CAWSVGGLETQYF
TRBJ2-4	TRBV19	NA	NA	TGTGCCAGTCGACCCTTGGAGGGAGCCAAAAACATTCAGTACTTC	CASRPLEGAKNIQYF
TRBJ2-7	TRBV25-1	NA	NA	TGTGCCAGCCGACGGACGGAAACAGACGAGCAGTACTTC	CASRRTETDEQYF
TRBJ2-1	TRBV29-1	TRBD1	once	TGCAGCGTAGCACAGGGGAGCTCCTACAATGAGCAGTTCTTC	CSVAQGSSYNEQFF
TRBJ2-3	TRBV7-2	NA	NA	TGTGCCAGCAGCCCCCGGCCCACAGATACGCAGTATTTT	CASSPRPTDTQYF
TRBJ1-1	TRBV28	NA	NA	TGTGCCAGCACTCAGGGGTCTGAAGCTTTCTTT	CASTQGSEAFF
TRBJ1-2	TRBV25-1	NA	NA	TGTGCCAGCAGTGACCAGAGACGGGGGGGATCGGGTGGCTACACCTTC	CASSDQRRGGSGGYTF
TRBJ2-2	TRBV5-1	NA	NA	TGCGCCAGCAGCCCAAACCGTGAGGGCGGGGAGCTGTTTTTT	CASSPNREGGELFF
TRBJ2-7	TRBV5-1	NA	NA	TGCGCCAGCAGCTTGGTCCCGGCCCACTCCTACGAGCAGTACTTC	CASSLVPAHSYEQYF
TRBJ1-4	TRBV4-1	TRBD1	NA	TGCGCCAGCAGCACCCGTGCCTCCCGGGACAGGGAGGCGAAACTGTTTTTT	CASSTRASRDREAKLFF
TRBJ1-1	TRBV7-9	TRBD1	NA	TGTGCCAGCAGCCCGGGACAGGGGAACACTGAAGCTTTCTTT	CASSPGQGNTEAFF
TRBJ2-5	TRBV5-4	NA	NA	TGTGCCAGCAGCTTGGTGGTGAACCGGGGGCAAGAGACCCAGTACTTC	CASSLVVNRGQETQYF
TRBJ1-4	TRBV6-6	TRBD1	NA	TGTGCCAGCAGTAACGGACAGGGCCAAAATGAAAAACTGTTTTTT	CASSNGQGQNEKLFF
TRBJ2-1	TRBV2	TRBD1	NA	TGTGCCAGCAGTCCGACAGGGGCGAATTACAATGAGCAGTTCTTC	CASSPTGANYNEQFF
TRBJ2-2	TRBV11-3	TRBD2	NA	TGTGCCAGCAGCCCGGGGACTAGCGTTGACGCCGGGGAGCTGTTTTTT	CASSPGTSVDAGELFF
TRBJ2-5	TRBV19	NA	NA	TGTGCCAGTAGTATCTCAAACATGGGGCAAGAGACCCAGTACTTC	CASSISNMGQETQYF
TRBJ2-7	TRBV11-2	TRBD1	NA	TGTGCCAGCAGCCCCACCAGGGGGACGTACTACGAGCAGTACTTC	CASSPTRGTYYEQYF
TRBJ1-6	TRBV2	NA	NA	TGTGCCACCACCGGGACATATAATTCACCCCTCCACTTT	CATTGTYNSPLHF
TRBJ2-1	TRBV28	TRBD2	NA	TGTGCCAGCAGTTCCCGGACTAGCTGGGATGAGCAGTTCTTC	CASSSRTSWDEQFF
TRBJ1-2	TRBV5-4	NA	NA	TGTGCCAGCAGCTTGGATGGGGACTATGGCTACACCTTC	CASSLDGDYGYTF
TRBJ2-3	TRBV19	NA	NA	TGTGCCAGTAGTGCACGTGGGGATACGCAGTATTTT	CASSARGDTQYF
TRBJ2-7	TRBV5-4	NA	NA	TGTGCCAGCAGTTCCCCCGGACCCCCCTACGAGCAGTACTTC	CASSSPGPPYEQYF
TRBJ2-7	TRBV6-5	TRBD2	NA	TGTGCCAGCAGTTACTCGGGGACTAGCAGTTTGTCCGAGCAGTACTTC	CASSYSGTSSLSEQYF
TRBJ2-1	TRBV19	TRBD2	once	TGTGCCAGTAGTAATTGGGCTAGCGGGCTCAGAACCTACAATGAGCAGTTCTTC	CASSNWASGLRTYNEQFF
TRBJ2-3	TRBV5-1	TRBD2	NA	TGCGCCAGCAGCCCCGGGACTAGCGGACCCACAGATACGCAGTATTTT	CASSPGTSGPTDTQYF
TRBJ2-3	TRBV30	NA	NA	TGTGCCTGGAGTCCGGCTTTTAGGGCAGGGGCCCACAGGGATACGCAGTATTTT	CAWSPAFRAGAHRDTQYF
TRBJ1-6	TRBV6-6	NA	NA	TGTGCCAGCAGTTACGGGGAAGTCGGCTCACCCCTCCACTTT	CASSYGEVGSPLHF
TRBJ2-6	TRBV2	NA	NA	TGTGCCAGCAGTGAAGGGAAAGGGACTGGGGCCAACGTCCTGACTTTC	CASSEGKGTGANVLTF